The next 10 T cell receptor beta chains were all read from a single sample in a study of beta chain features in type 1 diabetes. These receptors have no known antigen. Sequenced material consisted of expressed TCRB transcripts (all of the isolated RNA was reverse transcribed). Measured with immunoSEQ multiplex PCR; TCRdb has only the in-frame clones, and not every one. The sample includes hundreds of thousands of clones, around 15% of them seen just once. Study-level findings and limits: Shortening of TCRB CDR3s, moderate but significant, appeared in all four CD4+ subsets of Type 1 diabetes patients.

The sequenced material came from naive CD4+ T cells from blood. These receptors were collected from a man younger than 35 with type 1 diabetes.

This clone was picked up a small number of times. The J gene is TRBJ2-6, the V gene TRBV5-1; the D gene is possibly TRBD1 (5 bases). V lost 0 bases and J lost 0, with 13 bases in between. The V gene's germline CDR1 is SGHRS and CDR2 YFSETQ. This CDR3 has 18 residues. CDR3 in DNA: TGCGCCAGCAGCTTGGTAAGACAGAAAAACTCTGGGGCCAACGTCCTGACTTTC. Translation gives CASSLVRQKNSGANVLTF.

This clone was counted between two and nine times. The V and J genes are TRBV10-3 and TRBJ2-1, with 8 positions matching TRBD2. The length of the CDR3 is 13 residues. CDR1 and CDR2 from the germline V gene are ENHRY and SYGVKD. Germline trimming cut 10 bases from V and 0 bases from J; bases unmatched to any gene: 2. The CDR3 here is CASTSGSYNEQFF. The CDR3 bases are TGTGCCAGCACTAGCGGCTCCTACAATGAGCAGTTCTTC.

This clone has only a few counts. The V gene is TRBV7-9, the J gene TRBJ1-1; D not certain. Germline CDR1 reads SEHNR; CDR2 reads FQNEAQ (reference sequence). Trimming left V 6 bases short and J 1 base short, with 6 bases between. CDR3 length: 12 residues. The CDR3 DNA follows: TGTGCCAGCAGGGTAGGGAACACTGAAGCTTTCTTT. As protein: CASRVGNTEAFF. The entire variable domain, with the rest obtained from reference TRBV7-9 and TRBJ1-1, is as follows: DTGVSQNPRHKITKRGQNVTFRCDPISEHNRLYWYRQTLGQGPEFLTYFQNEAQLEKSRLLSDRFSAERPKGSFSTLEIQRTEQGDSAMYLCASRVGNTEAFFGQGTRLTVV.

This clone showed up just a few times. V usage is TRBV30 and J usage is TRBJ1-5, with a tentative D call TRBD1 (5 bases). V was cut by 4 bases and J by 4 bases, with 11 bases left in between. CDR1 is GTSNPN and CDR2 is SVGIG in the germline V gene (reference sequence). This CDR3 has 13 amino acids. The CDR3 loop reads CAWTEQENQPQHF. The CDR3 DNA sequence: TGTGCCTGGACCGAACAGGAAAATCAGCCCCAGCATTTT.

This clone was counted only a few times. The gene calls are TRBV7-2 and TRBJ1-5, with D possibly TRBD1 on 5 matching bases. This CDR3 has 13 amino acids. Trimming removed 5 bases from V and 5 bases from J, with 10 bases in between. CDR1 and CDR2 from the germline V gene are SGHTA and FQGNSA. The CDR3 region has the DNA TGTGCCAGCAGCCCCCTGGGGGATCAGCCCCAGCATTTT. As protein: CASSPLGDQPQHF.

The gene calls are TRBV7-7 and TRBJ1-2; D might be TRBD1 (5 bases). Germline assignment: CDR1 SSHAT and CDR2 FNYEAQ (reference sequence). V was cut by 1 base and J by 8 bases, with 17 bases left in between. CDR3 length equals 15 residues. CDR3 sequence reads: CASSLEGCGAEGYTF. In DNA, the CDR3 is TGTGCCAGCAGCTTAGAAGGTTGTGGGGCAGAAGGCTACACCTTC.

This chain connects TRBV7-2 to TRBJ2-7; 7 nucleotides align to TRBD2. The junction had 4 bases not matched to a gene; V was cut back by 0 bases and J by 2 bases. CDR3 length: 15 amino acids. Germline values: CDR1 SGHTA, CDR2 FQGNSA. The chain's CDR3 is CASSLAPTSTYEQYF. CDR3 DNA: TGTGCCAGCAGCTTAGCCCCGACTAGCACCTACGAGCAGTACTTC.

The chain is built from TRBV2 and TRBJ2-2, with 7 bases matching TRBD1. The CDR3 is 15 residues long. V shed 4 bases, J shed 3 bases, and the junction held 5 bases outside the gene matches. The germline V gene has CDR1 SNHLY and CDR2 FYNNEI. In DNA form, the CDR3 reads TGTGCCAGCAGTGTTTTCCAGGGGGACACCGGGGAGCTGTTTTTT. It is translated as CASSVFQGDTGELFF.

Details on this clone: The sample contains more than one DNA sequence encoding this CDR3. The chain couples TRBV2 to TRBJ2-5, with D possibly being TRBD2 (7 bases). The CDR3 sequence is 13 residues long. Germline lookup yields CDR1 SNHLY and CDR2 FYNNEI. The ends were cut back, 6 bases at V and 5 bases at J, with 13 bases in the middle. This chain's CDR3 is CASRLQGGETQYF. CDR3 DNA: TGTGCCAGCAGACTACAGGGAGGGGAGACCCAGTACTTC.

This clone was picked up one time. The rearrangement joins TRBV30 to TRBJ1-1; D not certain. Germline assignment: CDR1 GTSNPN and CDR2 SVGIG (reference sequence). Trimming took off 4 bases at V and 1 base at J, with 7 bases between the two ends. The CDR3 extends over 12 amino acids. The CDR3 spells CAWNHQNTEAFF. The CDR3 bases are TGTGCCTGGAACCACCAGAACACTGAAGCTTTCTTT.